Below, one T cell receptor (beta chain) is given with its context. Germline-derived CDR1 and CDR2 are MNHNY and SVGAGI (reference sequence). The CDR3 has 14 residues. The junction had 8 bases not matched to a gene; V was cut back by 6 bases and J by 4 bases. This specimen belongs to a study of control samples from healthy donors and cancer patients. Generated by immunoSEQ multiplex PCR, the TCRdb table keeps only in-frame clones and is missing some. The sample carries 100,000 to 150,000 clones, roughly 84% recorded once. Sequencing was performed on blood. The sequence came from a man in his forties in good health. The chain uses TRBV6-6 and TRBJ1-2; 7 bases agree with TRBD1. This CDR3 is CASRYRGLFYGYTF. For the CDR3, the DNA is TGTGCCAGCAGATACAGGGGTTTGTTCTATGGCTACACCTTC.